These T cell receptor beta chains were read from a single sample in a study of T cells in Graves' hyperthyroidism and ophthalmopathy. TCRdb passed the multiplex PCR reads through MiXCR, listing each CDR3 protein once. The sample lists 500,000 to 650,000 distinct CDR3 sequences, less than 20% seen once, with 45% to 50% in the top ten. The specimen sequenced was blood. All receptors come from a man aged 40-55 years with Graves' ophthalmopathy. Each CDR3 is given with its conserved first and last residue. The D gene is left open where the match is weak. Not all rows give a size; the values are once, few, many and, for expanded clones, a class.

clone_size,v_call,j_call,d_call,cdr3_aa,cdr3_nt
.,TRBV5-1,TRBJ2-3,TRBD2,CASSSGLAGVGYTDTQYF,TGCGCCAGCAGCTCTGGACTAGCGGGAGTTGGGTACACAGATACGCAGTATTTT
few,TRBV18,TRBJ1-2,.,CASSPPKDYGYTF,TGTGCCAGCTCACCACCGAAAGATTATGGCTACACCTTC
.,TRBV14,TRBJ2-1,.,CASSLPVGNNEQFF,TGTGCCAGCAGCCTCCCGGTGGGGAACAATGAGCAGTTCTTC
.,TRBV7-3,TRBJ2-3,.,CASSRSGGSSTDTQYF,TGTGCCAGCAGTCGAAGTGGGGGCTCTAGCACAGATACGCAGTATTTT
many,TRBV2,TRBJ2-3,TRBD1,CASSDWNRGPYTDTQYF,TGTGCCAGCAGTGACTGGAACAGGGGACCTTACACAGATACGCAGTATTTT
.,TRBV20-1,TRBJ2-1,.,CSARPASSGAYNEQFF,TGCAGTGCTAGACCGGCTAGCTCTGGCGCCTACAATGAGCAGTTCTTC
many,TRBV28,TRBJ1-2,.,CASSLYDRNYGYTF,TGTGCCAGCAGTTTATACGACAGGAACTATGGCTACACCTTC
.,TRBV11-2,TRBJ1-5,.,CASSLDPKDQPQHF,TGTGCCAGCAGCTTAGACCCAAAGGATCAGCCCCAGCATTTT
few,TRBV28,TRBJ1-2,.,CASSLPAGPQGYTF,TGTGCCAGCAGTTTACCCGCCGGCCCCCAGGGCTACACCTTC
.,TRBV30,TRBJ1-4,.,CAWSLTGGHEKLFF,TGTGCCTGGAGTTTAACGGGGGGCCATGAAAAACTGTTTTTT
few,TRBV12-3/TRBV12-4,TRBJ2-3,.,CASSLAFDTQYF,TGTGCCAGCAGTTTGGCGTTTGATACGCAGTATTTT
.,TRBV2,TRBJ2-1,TRBD2,CASGPTGLAGGPGYDEQFF,TGTGCCAGCGGCCCTACGGGACTAGCGGGAGGGCCTGGGTACGATGAGCAGTTCTTC
many,TRBV6-2/TRBV6-3,TRBJ2-7,.,CASRPNVGYEQYF,TGTGCCAGCAGGCCTAACGTTGGTTACGAGCAGTACTTC
many,TRBV7-9,TRBJ2-1,.,CASSISGPFSSYNEQFF,TGTGCCAGCAGCATTTCAGGGCCCTTTAGCTCCTACAATGAGCAGTTCTTC
.,TRBV7-2,TRBJ2-1,.,CASSLMRPAPFF,TGTGCCAGCAGCTTAATGAGGCCCGCGCCGTTCTTC
many,TRBV7-2,TRBJ2-4,.,CASSLGGSNIQYF,TGTGCCAGCAGCTTAGGTGGCTCAAACATTCAGTACTTC
many,TRBV27,TRBJ2-3,.,CASSSQAVGSDTQYF,TGTGCCAGCAGTTCCCAAGCGGTGGGGTCAGATACGCAGTATTTT
many,TRBV27,TRBJ2-5,.,CASSGGGETQYF,TGTGCCAGCAGTGGGGGTGGAGAGACCCAGTACTTC
few,TRBV15,TRBJ2-1,.,CATSRSLDDANEQFF,TGTGCCACCAGCAGATCATTGGATGACGCCAATGAGCAGTTCTTC
.,TRBV6-5,TRBJ1-2,TRBD1,CASSLNWDSLDNYGYTF,TGTGCCAGCAGCTTAAATTGGGACAGCCTGGATAACTATGGCTACACCTTC
few,TRBV6-1,TRBJ1-1,TRBD1,CASTPTGQGVDEAFF,TGTGCCAGCACCCCGACGGGACAGGGGGTTGATGAAGCTTTCTTT
.,TRBV20-1,TRBJ1-1,TRBD1,CSARDPGQGWMNTEAFF,TGCAGTGCTAGAGATCCGGGACAGGGGTGGATGAACACTGAAGCTTTCTTT
.,TRBV14,TRBJ2-5,TRBD2,CASSASGKQETQYF,TGTGCCAGCAGCGCTAGCGGGAAACAAGAGACCCAGTACTTC
.,TRBV19,TRBJ1-1,.,CARQGGRTEAFF,TGTGCCAGACAGGGAGGTAGGACTGAAGCTTTCTTT
.,TRBV6-1,TRBJ2-2,TRBD2,CASSPSGRAVSVELFF,TGTGCCAGCAGCCCCAGCGGGAGGGCCGTTTCCGTGGAGCTGTTTTTT
.,TRBV18,TRBJ1-5,.,CASSSFNMRQSANQPQHF,TGTGCCAGCTCTTCTTTTAATATGAGACAGAGTGCCAATCAGCCCCAGCATTTT
.,TRBV19,TRBJ1-2,TRBD1,CASSIPGQFYGYTF,TGTGCCAGTAGTATCCCGGGACAGTTCTATGGCTACACCTTC
.,TRBV24-1,TRBJ2-3,.,CATSKSKADTQYF,TGTGCCACCAGTAAATCCAAGGCAGATACGCAGTATTTT
many,TRBV7-8,TRBJ2-5,.,CASSSAAPAQETQYF,TGTGCCAGCAGCTCCGCAGCGCCGGCCCAAGAGACCCAGTACTTC
.,TRBV30,TRBJ1-2,.,CAWSTGGGRYGYTF,TGTGCCTGGAGTACCGGAGGTGGACGCTATGGCTACACCTTC
many,TRBV11-2,TRBJ2-7,TRBD1,CASSRGQASSYEQYF,TGTGCCAGCAGCCGAGGACAGGCAAGCTCCTACGAGCAGTACTTC
.,TRBV10-3,TRBJ2-2,.,CAISVSGALNTGELVF,TGTGCCATCAGTGTGTCAGGGGCCCTAAACACCGGGGAGCTGGTTTTT
many,TRBV30,TRBJ1-2,TRBD1,CAWRGTGGSGGYTF,TGTGCCTGGAGGGGGACAGGGGGTAGTGGTGGCTACACCTTC
.,TRBV5-1,TRBJ2-3,TRBD2,CASSWMRGSTDTQYF,TGCGCCAGCAGCTGGATGCGGGGGAGCACAGATACGCAGTATTTT
many,TRBV28,TRBJ1-2,.,CASSLGGYGLGGYTF,TGTGCCAGCAGTTTAGGAGGGTATGGTTTGGGTGGCTACACCTTC
.,TRBV14,TRBJ2-5,TRBD1,CASSQVSGGVKTQYF,TGTGCCAGCAGCCAAGTTTCAGGGGGTGTCAAGACCCAGTACTTC
.,TRBV5-1,TRBJ1-3,TRBD1,CASSFVPGQGRLSSGNTIYF,TGCGCCAGCAGCTTTGTCCCGGGACAGGGGCGACTATCCTCTGGAAACACCATATATTTT
.,TRBV6-2/TRBV6-3,TRBJ2-7,TRBD1,CASRQGPWEQYF,TGTGCCAGCAGACAGGGGCCTTGGGAGCAGTACTTC
.,TRBV2,TRBJ1-1,.,CASSLGIGDMGFAFF,TGTGCCAGCAGTTTAGGGATTGGAGATATGGGATTTGCTTTCTTT
.,TRBV6-2/TRBV6-3,TRBJ1-5,.,CASSYSGRGQPQHF,TGTGCCAGCAGTTACTCAGGCCGGGGTCAGCCCCAGCATTTT
.,TRBV20-1,TRBJ2-7,TRBD2,CSPSGSLDEQYF,TGCAGTCCAAGCGGGAGTTTGGACGAGCAGTACTTC
many,TRBV6-1,TRBJ2-7,.,CASKPGQVNEQYF,TGTGCCAGCAAGCCGGGACAAGTTAACGAGCAGTACTTC
.,TRBV7-6,TRBJ1-4,TRBD1,CASSPQGAIGEKLFF,TGTGCCAGCAGCCCCCAGGGGGCGATAGGCGAAAAACTGTTTTTT
.,TRBV6-1,TRBJ2-7,.,CASSRRRVVADYEQYF,TGTGCCAGCAGCCGAAGGAGGGTAGTAGCGGACTACGAGCAGTACTTC
many,TRBV7-8,TRBJ2-2,.,CASSSTGNTGELFF,TGTGCCAGCAGCTCGACAGGGAACACCGGGGAGCTGTTTTTT
.,TRBV19,TRBJ2-3,.,CASSISGSSTDTQYF,TGTGCCAGTAGTATAAGCGGATCTAGCACAGATACGCAGTATTTT
.,TRBV10-1,TRBJ1-1,TRBD1,CASSSSRQGDTEAFF,TGCGCCAGCAGTTCTTCTCGACAGGGTGACACTGAAGCTTTCTTT
many,TRBV18,TRBJ2-1,.,CASSPPQGWHNEQFF,TGTGCCAGCTCACCACCACAGGGTTGGCACAATGAGCAGTTCTTC
few,TRBV10-3,TRBJ2-3,.,CAITEGITDTQYF,TGTGCCATCACGGAGGGAATCACAGATACGCAGTATTTT
few,TRBV2,TRBJ2-5,TRBD1,CASMDRRGRETQYF,TGTGCCAGCATGGATCGCAGGGGGCGTGAGACCCAGTACTTC
many,TRBV12-3/TRBV12-4,TRBJ1-5,.,CASSLGQIQPQHF,TGTGCCAGCAGTTTAGGGCAAATTCAGCCCCAGCATTTT
.,TRBV28,TRBJ2-7,TRBD2,CATKLAGNTYEQYF,TGTGCCACCAAATTAGCGGGTAATACCTACGAGCAGTACTTC
many,TRBV12-3/TRBV12-4,TRBJ1-4,TRBD1,CASSFSNRGTNEKLFF,TGTGCCAGCAGTTTTTCTAACAGGGGAACTAATGAAAAACTGTTTTTT
.,TRBV5-4,TRBJ1-6,.,CASSLDTVNNSPLHF,TGTGCCAGCAGCTTGGATACCGTTAATAATTCACCCCTCCACTTT
many,TRBV7-2,TRBJ2-5,.,CASSLSRRQETQYF,TGTGCCAGCAGCCTCTCCCGACGTCAAGAGACCCAGTACTTC
once,TRBV7-2,TRBJ1-1,TRBD1,CASRGGTGAEEAFF,TGTGCCAGCAGGGGGGGGACAGGGGCCGAGGAAGCTTTCTTT